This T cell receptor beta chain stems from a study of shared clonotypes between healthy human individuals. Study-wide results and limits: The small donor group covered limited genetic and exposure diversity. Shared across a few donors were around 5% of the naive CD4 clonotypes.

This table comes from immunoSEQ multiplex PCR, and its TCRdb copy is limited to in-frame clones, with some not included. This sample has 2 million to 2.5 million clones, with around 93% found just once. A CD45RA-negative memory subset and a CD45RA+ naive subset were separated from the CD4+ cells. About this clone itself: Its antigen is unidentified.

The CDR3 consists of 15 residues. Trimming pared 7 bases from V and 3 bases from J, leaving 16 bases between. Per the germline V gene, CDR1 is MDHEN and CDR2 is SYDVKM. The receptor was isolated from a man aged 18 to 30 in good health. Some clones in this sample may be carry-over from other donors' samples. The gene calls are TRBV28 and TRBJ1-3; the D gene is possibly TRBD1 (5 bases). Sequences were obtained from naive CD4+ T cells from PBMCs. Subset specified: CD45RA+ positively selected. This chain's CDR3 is CASIAPPGRGNTIYF. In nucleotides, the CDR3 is TGTGCCAGCATCGCCCCCCCGGGACGTGGAAACACCATATATTTT.